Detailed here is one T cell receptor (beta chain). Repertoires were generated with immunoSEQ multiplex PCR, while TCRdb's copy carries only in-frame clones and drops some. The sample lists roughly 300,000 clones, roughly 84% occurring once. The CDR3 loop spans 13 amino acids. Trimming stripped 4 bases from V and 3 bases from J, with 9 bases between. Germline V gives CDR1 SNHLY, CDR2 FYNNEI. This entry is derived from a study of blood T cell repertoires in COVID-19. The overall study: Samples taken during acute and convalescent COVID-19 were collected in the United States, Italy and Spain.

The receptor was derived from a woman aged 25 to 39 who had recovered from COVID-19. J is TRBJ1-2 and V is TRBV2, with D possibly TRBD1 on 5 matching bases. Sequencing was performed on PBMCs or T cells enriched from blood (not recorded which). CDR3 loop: CASSVGRDYGYTF. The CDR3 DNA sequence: TGTGCCAGCAGTGTGGGCAGGGACTATGGCTACACCTTC. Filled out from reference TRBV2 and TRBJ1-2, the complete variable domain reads EPEVTQTPSHQVTQMGQEVILRCVPISNHLYFYWYRQILGQKVEFLVSFYNNEISEKSEIFDDQFSVERPDGSNFTLKIRSTKLEDSAMYFCASSVGRDYGYTFGSGTRLTVV.